This TCR beta chain was observed in a study of blood T cell repertoires in COVID-19. Study in general: In each case, the material was cDNA or gDNA derived from T cells, B-cell-depleted T cells, or PBMCs.

The CDR3 has 11 amino acids. V was pared by 4 bases and J by 7 bases, with 5 bases between. Germline V gene data show CDR1 as ENHRY and CDR2 as SYGVKD. Clinical history reported by participants formed the basis on which cohorts were assigned. The study counted Cohort 3 donors as recovered given two negative PCRs, clearance, or symptom resolution. Under the authors' procedure: Quantification of nucleated cells was approximated via reference gene primer amplification. Repertoires were generated with immunoSEQ multiplex PCR, while TCRdb's copy carries only in-frame clones and drops some. V, J and clone size are taken as reported in that table, and D and trimming were inferred from the DNA itself. The sample consists of roughly 400,000 clones, more than 80% of them appearing once.

The sequenced material came from PBMCs or T cells enriched from blood (not recorded which). The origin of this receptor is a man younger than 40 who had recovered from COVID-19. The chain carries TRBV10-3 and TRBJ2-1; tentatively, D is TRBD1 (5 bases). In DNA, the CDR3 is TGTGCCATCAGTGCAGGGAATGAGCAGTTCTTC. Protein: CAISAGNEQFF.